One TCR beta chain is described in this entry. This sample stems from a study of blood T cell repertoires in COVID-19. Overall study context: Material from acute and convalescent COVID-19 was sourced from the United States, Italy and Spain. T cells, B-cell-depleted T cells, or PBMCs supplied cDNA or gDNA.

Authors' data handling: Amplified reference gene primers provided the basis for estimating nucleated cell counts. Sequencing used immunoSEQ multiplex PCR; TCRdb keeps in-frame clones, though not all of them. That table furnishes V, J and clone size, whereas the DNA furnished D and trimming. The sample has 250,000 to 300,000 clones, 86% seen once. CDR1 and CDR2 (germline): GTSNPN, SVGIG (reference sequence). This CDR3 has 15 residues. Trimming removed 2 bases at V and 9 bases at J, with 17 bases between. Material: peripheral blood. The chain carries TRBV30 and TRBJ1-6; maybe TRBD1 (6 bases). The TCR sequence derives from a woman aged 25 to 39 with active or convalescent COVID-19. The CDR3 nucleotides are TGTGCCTGGAGTACACCACAGGGTTTCAGTTCACCCCTCCACTTT. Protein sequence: CAWSTPQGFSSPLHF. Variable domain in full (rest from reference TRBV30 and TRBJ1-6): SQTIHQWPATLVQPVGSPLSLECTVEGTSNPNLYWYRQAAGRGLQLLFYSVGIGQISSEVPQNLSASRPQDRQFILSSKKLLLSDSGFYLCAWSTPQGFSSPLHFGNGTRLTVT.